The 27 T cell receptor beta chains below come from one sample, sequenced in a study of T-cell memory formation after mild COVID-19. Via MiXCR, TCRdb re-called the 5' RACE reads, giving one row per CDR3 protein. The repertoire consists of roughly 340,000 distinct CDR3 sequences, with under 25% occurring once and the leading ten covering roughly 21%. Sequenced sample: PBMCs or a T cell subset sorted from them (not recorded which). These receptors were collected from a man aged 18 to 30 who had mild COVID-19 (a few samples of this study predate the infection). Cell type and time point are not known.

This clonotype occurred a few times. The V call is TRBV2, the J call TRBJ1-1; D gene ambiguous. This CDR3 region has 13 residues. The V gene's germline CDR1 is SNHLY and CDR2 FYNNEI. Trimming pared 4 bases from V and 0 bases from J, leaving 6 bases between. The DNA for the CDR3 is TGTGCCAGCAGTGTGGAGCTGAACACTGAAGCTTTCTTT. This gives the protein CASSVELNTEAFF. Variable domain in full (rest from reference TRBV2 and TRBJ1-1): EPEVTQTPSHQVTQMGQEVILRCVPISNHLYFYWYRQILGQKVEFLVSFYNNEISEKSEIFDDQFSVERPDGSNFTLKIRSTKLEDSAMYFCASSVELNTEAFFGQGTRLTVV.

The rearrangement uses TRBV11-2 and TRBJ2-7; the D gene is possibly TRBD1 (6 bases). This CDR3 is built from 15 residues. Germline lookup yields CDR1 SGHAT and CDR2 FQNNGV. Trimming left V 1 base short and J 1 base short, with 11 bases between. CDR3 protein: CASSLAQGISYEQYF. Written as DNA, the CDR3 is TGTGCCAGCAGCTTAGCACAGGGCATATCCTACGAGCAGTACTTC.

CDR3 loop: CASSPPLGPGPGVQYF. As DNA, the CDR3 is TGCGCCAGCAGCCCACCCCTAGGTCCGGGACCCGGCGTCCAGTACTTC. This chain connects TRBV5-1 to TRBJ2-5; D possibly uses TRBD1 or TRBD2 (5 bases each). The CDR3 sequence is 16 residues long. V lost 4 bases and J lost 10, with 26 bases in between. Germline V lookup: CDR1 SGHRS, CDR2 YFSETQ. Looking up the rest from reference TRBV5-1 and TRBJ2-5 gives the full variable domain: KAGVTQTPRYLIKTRGQQVTLSCSPISGHRSVSWYQQTPGQGLQFLFEYFSETQRNKGNFPGRFSGRQFSNSRSEMNVSTLELGDSALYLCASSPPLGPGPGVQYFGPGTRLLVL.

This chain joins TRBV24-1 and TRBJ2-1; D assignment may be TRBD1 or TRBD2 (5 bases each). V shed 7 bases and J shed 1 base, with 10 bases lying between them. The germline V gene has CDR1 KGHDR and CDR2 SFDVKD. The CDR3 extends over 14 amino acids. The CDR3, as DNA: TGTGCCACCAGCCATGAGGGGTCCTACAATGAGCAGTTCTTC. As protein: CATSHEGSYNEQFF.

This clonotype was detected a few times. The chain recombines TRBV20-1 with TRBJ1-6; 9 bases fit TRBD1. From germline, CDR1 is DFQATT and CDR2 SNEGSKA (reference sequence). There are 15 residues in the CDR3. J was trimmed by 11 bases and V by 5 bases; bases with no gene match: 13. For the CDR3, the DNA is TGCAGTGCTTCACAGGGGGCGGCCTTTGGGGCACCCCTCCACTTT. It translates to CSASQGAAFGAPLHF.

This chain joins TRBV12-3 or TRBV12-4 and TRBJ2-3; no clear D. V dropped 6 bases and J dropped 2 bases, with 12 bases sitting between them. CDR3 length: 14 residues. CDR3 in amino acids: CASSPEYNTDTQYF. Here the CDR3 DNA reads TGTGCCAGCAGCCCCGAGTATAACACAGATACGCAGTATTTT.

This sequence joins TRBV29-1 and TRBJ1-4; 10 bases align to TRBD1. This CDR3 spans 14 amino acids. CDR1 and CDR2 from the germline V gene are SQVTM and ANQGSEA. The V and J ends lost 7 bases and 6 bases, in that order; junction bases with no gene match: 8. The CDR3 sequence: CSATGGNGDEKLFF. In DNA form, the CDR3 reads TGCAGCGCGACAGGGGGCAATGGGGATGAAAAACTGTTTTTT.

CDR3 sequence: CSVRGGRIDTEAFF. The CDR3 nucleotides are TGCAGTGTCCGCGGGGGGCGAATCGATACTGAAGCTTTCTTT. V usage is TRBV20-1 and J usage is TRBJ1-1; maybe TRBD1 (6 bases). In germline, CDR1 is DFQATT, CDR2 SNEGSKA (reference sequence). This CDR3 has 14 amino acids. Trimming cost V 7 bases and J 5 bases, with 20 bases left between them.

In its sample, this clonotype was seen once. The chain employs TRBV4-3 and TRBJ1-1; D possibly corresponds to TRBD1 (6 bases). CDR1 LGHNA and CDR2 YSLEER come from the germline V gene. The CDR3 runs to 15 residues. V gave up 1 base and J gave up 8 bases, with 17 bases separating them. As DNA, the CDR3 is TGCGCCAGCAGCCAAGGGGGGGGGCTTGTAACCGAAGCTTTCTTT. Residues: CASSQGGGLVTEAFF.

This clonotype has a handful of counts. The chain employs TRBV7-8 and TRBJ1-4; no definite D call. This CDR3 is built from 14 residues. V was clipped by 3 bases and J by 7 bases, with 12 bases between them. From germline, CDR1 is SGHVS and CDR2 FQNEAQ. DNA of the CDR3: TGTGCCAGCAGCTTGCAGGCAGCCGGTGAAAAACTGTTTTTT. It translates to CASSLQAAGEKLFF.

This clonotype was recorded at least ten times. The V call is TRBV11-2, the J call TRBJ2-1; TRBD1 matches 9 bases. V trimming: 5 bases; J trimming: 9 bases; junction bases outside the gene matches: 8. Per germline, CDR1 SGHAT and CDR2 FQNNGV. The CDR3 totals 14 residues. The CDR3 sequence is CASSPPDRGPEQFF. CDR3 bases: TGTGCCAGCAGCCCGCCGGACAGGGGTCCTGAGCAGTTCTTC.

This clonotype has only a few counts. The CDR3 protein is CASSPRGSYGYTF. The CDR3 DNA reads TGTGCCAGCAGTCCTAGGGGCAGCTATGGCTACACCTTC. The V gene is TRBV12-3 or TRBV12-4, the J gene TRBJ1-2, with a possible D match to TRBD1 (5 bases). V gave up 5 bases and J gave up 4 bases, with 11 bases separating them. This CDR3 is 13 amino acids long.

The V gene is TRBV4-3, the J gene TRBJ1-1, with 9 bases fitting TRBD1. This CDR3 is 13 amino acids long. V was pared by 4 bases and J by 11 bases, with 8 bases of the junction left unmatched. CDR1 LGHNA and CDR2 YSLEER come from the germline V gene. CDR3 bases: TGCGCCAGCAGCCGACCACAGGGGGCGTCGGCTTTCTTT. Amino acid sequence: CASSRPQGASAFF.

The V gene is TRBV18, the J gene TRBJ2-7; D gene ambiguous. This CDR3 has 16 residues. Germline V gene lookup returns CDR1 KGHSH and CDR2 LQKENI. The V end lost 1 base, the J end lost 5 bases, and 18 bases lay between the germline ends. In DNA form, the CDR3 reads TGTGCCAGCTCACCACAGTCAGCCCCGGTCGGTCACGAGCAGTACGTC. It codes for CASSPQSAPVGHEQYV.

A few counts support this clonotype. V gene TRBV7-9 combines with J gene TRBJ1-1; D remains ambiguous. The V end was cut by 5 bases, the J end by 3 bases, with 10 bases between. CDR1 and CDR2 (germline): SEHNR, FQNEAQ (reference sequence). This CDR3 contains 13 residues. The CDR3 DNA reads TGTGCCAGCAGCGCCCAGGAATACACTGAAGCTTTCTTT. It codes for CASSAQEYTEAFF.

The rearrangement uses TRBV7-2 and TRBJ2-7, with TRBD1 identical over 9 bases. V was pared by 6 bases and J by 5 bases, with 8 bases of the junction left unmatched. CDR3 size: 14 residues. Germline-derived CDR1 and CDR2 are SGHTA and FQGNSA. As DNA, the CDR3 is TGTGCCAGCAGTCCGACAGGGGGTTTTGACGAGCAGTACGTC. This translates into CASSPTGGFDEQYV.

In its sample, this clonotype was seen many times. V is TRBV12-3 or TRBV12-4 and J is TRBJ1-4, with D perhaps matching TRBD1 (5 bases). The CDR3 runs to 17 residues. V was cut by 3 bases and J by 7 bases, with 21 bases left in between. The CDR3: CASSFTNLAGNGEKLFF. CDR3 sequence (DNA): TGTGCCAGCAGTTTTACCAACCTTGCAGGGAACGGTGAAAAACTGTTTTTT.

J is TRBJ1-6 and V is TRBV27; 9 bases agree with TRBD1. The CDR3 consists of 16 residues. Germline V CDR1 and CDR2: MNHEY, SMNVEV (reference sequence). V gave up 0 bases and J gave up 9 bases; unmatched junction bases: 6. The CDR3 here is CASSLSKTGGGSPLHF. CDR3 coding DNA: TGTGCCAGCAGTTTATCCAAAACAGGGGGCGGTTCACCCCTCCACTTT.

The V and J genes are TRBV7-2 and TRBJ1-6; D is possibly TRBD1 (6 bases). The CDR3 is 17 amino acids. V shed 5 bases and J shed 11 bases, with 25 bases lying between them. The germline V gene encodes CDR1 SGHTA and CDR2 FQGNSA. The CDR3 region is CASSKAPWTALEAPLHF. In nucleotides, the CDR3 is TGTGCCAGCAGCAAAGCCCCCTGGACAGCCCTCGAGGCACCCCTCCACTTT.

The chain is built from TRBV9 and TRBJ1-2; 10 bases map to TRBD1. The V gene end was trimmed by 3 bases and the J gene end by 1 base; junction bases not matched to a gene: 9. CDR3 length: 17 amino acids. Germline V gene lookup returns CDR1 SGDLS and CDR2 YYNGEE. As DNA, the CDR3 is TGTGCCAGCAGCGCAGCACCGAGGACAGGGGGTAACTATGGCTACACCTTC. It yields the protein CASSAAPRTGGNYGYTF.

This chain joins TRBV7-9 and TRBJ1-2; the D gene is possibly TRBD1 (5 bases). CDR3 length: 15 amino acids. Germline CDR1 SEHNR, CDR2 FQNEAQ (reference sequence). Trimming took 2 bases from V and 4 from J, leaving 14 bases between them. For the CDR3, the DNA is TGTGCCAGCAGCTTAACGGCAGGGCCTAGCTATGGCTACACCTTC. It codes for CASSLTAGPSYGYTF.

The chain links TRBV6-6 to TRBJ1-5, with D perhaps matching TRBD1 (5 bases). The CDR3 covers 14 residues. The germline CDR1 and CDR2 sequences are MNHNY and SVGAGI (reference sequence). Deletions cut 2 bases from V and 1 base from J, with 6 bases between. CDR3 nucleotide sequence: TGTGCCAGCAGTTACGAGGGGAGCAATCAGCCCCAGCATTTT. It is translated as CASSYEGSNQPQHF.

The rearrangement links TRBV6-5 to TRBJ1-1; D not resolved. The V end lost 6 bases, the J end lost 1 base, and 12 bases lay between the germline ends. CDR3 length equals 14 residues. Germline-derived CDR1 and CDR2 are MNHEY and SVGAGI. The CDR3 region has the DNA TGTGCCAGCAGCCCTGGACTGAGGAACACTGAAGCTTTCTTT. Translated: CASSPGLRNTEAFF.

A few counts support this clonotype. The J gene is TRBJ2-7, the V gene TRBV7-9, with 9 nucleotides matching TRBD1. The CDR3 loop spans 16 amino acids. V was clipped by 5 bases and J by 2 bases; unmatched bases: 10. The germline V gene encodes CDR1 SEHNR and CDR2 FQNEAQ (reference sequence). The CDR3 sequence is CASSDPTGGPTYEQYF. CDR3 DNA sequence: TGTGCCAGCAGCGATCCGACAGGGGGACCCACCTACGAGCAGTACTTC.

This clonotype appeared many times. The chain recombines TRBV5-1 with TRBJ2-2; D might be TRBD2 (6 bases). CDR1 SGHRS and CDR2 YFSETQ come from the germline V gene. There are 13 residues in the CDR3. Trimming removed 5 bases from V and 7 bases from J, with 12 bases in between. The CDR3 protein is CASREGSYGELFF. The CDR3 DNA reads TGCGCCAGCAGGGAGGGGTCTTACGGGGAGCTGTTTTTT.

The chain uses TRBV7-2 and TRBJ2-7; 13 nucleotides align to TRBD2. Losses at the gene ends were 5 bases for V and 7 bases for J; bases not matched to a gene: 8. The CDR3 spans 15 residues. Germline V lookup: CDR1 SGHTA, CDR2 FQGNSA. This CDR3 reads CASSIRGLAGAEQYF. Here the CDR3 DNA reads TGTGCCAGCAGCATAAGAGGACTAGCGGGGGCGGAGCAGTACTTC.

The chain has TRBV20-1 and TRBJ1-1, with no clear D. CDR3 length: 15 amino acids. Trimming shortened V by 3 bases and J by 4 bases, and 18 bases separated the two germline ends. The germline CDR1 and CDR2 sequences are DFQATT and SNEGSKA (reference sequence). The CDR3 reads CSARGSSSGFTEAFF. The CDR3 nucleotides are TGCAGTGCTAGGGGATCAAGTTCGGGGTTCACTGAAGCTTTCTTT.